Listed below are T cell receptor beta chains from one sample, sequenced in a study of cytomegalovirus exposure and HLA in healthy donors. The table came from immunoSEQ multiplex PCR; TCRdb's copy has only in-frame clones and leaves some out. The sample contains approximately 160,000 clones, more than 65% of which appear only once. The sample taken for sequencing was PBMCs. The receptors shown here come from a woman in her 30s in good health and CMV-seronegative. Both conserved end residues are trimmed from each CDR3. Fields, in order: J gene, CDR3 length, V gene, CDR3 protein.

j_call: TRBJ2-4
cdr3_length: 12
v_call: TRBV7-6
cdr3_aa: ASSSTGQKNIQY

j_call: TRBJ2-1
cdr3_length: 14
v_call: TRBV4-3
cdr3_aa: ASSRQGLAGGSEQF

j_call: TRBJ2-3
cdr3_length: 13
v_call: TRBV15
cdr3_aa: ATSRGTTSTDTQY

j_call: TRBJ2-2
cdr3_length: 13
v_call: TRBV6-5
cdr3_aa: ASSYRMDSTGELF

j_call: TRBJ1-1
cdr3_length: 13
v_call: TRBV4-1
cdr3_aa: ASSHGQGLNTEAF

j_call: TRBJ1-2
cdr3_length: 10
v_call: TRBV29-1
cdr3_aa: SVAQGDYGYP

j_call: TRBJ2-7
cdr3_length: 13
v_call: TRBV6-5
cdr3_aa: ASSYDRTNPYEQY

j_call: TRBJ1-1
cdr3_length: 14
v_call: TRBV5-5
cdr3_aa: ASSLVRQPLNTEAF

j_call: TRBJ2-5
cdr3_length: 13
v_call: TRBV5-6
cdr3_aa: ASSLGQARWETQY

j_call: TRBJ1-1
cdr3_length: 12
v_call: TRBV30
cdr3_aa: ALKTLTVNTEAF

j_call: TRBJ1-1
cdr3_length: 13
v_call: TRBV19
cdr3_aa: ASSKQGRMNTEAF

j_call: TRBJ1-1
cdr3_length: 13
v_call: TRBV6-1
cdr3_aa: ASSEWGRGRTEAF

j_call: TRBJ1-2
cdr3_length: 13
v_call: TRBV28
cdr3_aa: ASSLGQGGNYGYT

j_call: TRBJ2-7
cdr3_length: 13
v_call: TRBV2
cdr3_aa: ASLGRDRGYYEQY

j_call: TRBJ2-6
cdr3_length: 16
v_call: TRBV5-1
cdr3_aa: ASSSPGQGFSGANVLT

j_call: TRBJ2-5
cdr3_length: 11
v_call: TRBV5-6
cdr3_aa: ASSFRGSETQY

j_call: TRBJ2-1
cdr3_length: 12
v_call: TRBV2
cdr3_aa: ASSALTGGNEQF

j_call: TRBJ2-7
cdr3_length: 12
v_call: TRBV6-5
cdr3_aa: ASTPVIQGDEQY

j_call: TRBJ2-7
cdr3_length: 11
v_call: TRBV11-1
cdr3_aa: ASSLAELGEQY

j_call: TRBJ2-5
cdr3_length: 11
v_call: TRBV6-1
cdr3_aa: ASRVSGKETQY

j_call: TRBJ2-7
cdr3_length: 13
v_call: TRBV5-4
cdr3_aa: ASSLGAGGNYEQY

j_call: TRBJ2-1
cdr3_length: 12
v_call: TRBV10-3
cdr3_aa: AITGNLNYNEQF

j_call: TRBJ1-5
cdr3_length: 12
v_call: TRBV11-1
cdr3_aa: ASSADRTNQPQH

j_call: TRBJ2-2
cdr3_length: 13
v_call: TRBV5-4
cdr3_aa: ASSLDRTNTGELF

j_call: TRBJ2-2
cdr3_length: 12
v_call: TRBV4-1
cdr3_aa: ASSQAEWRGELF

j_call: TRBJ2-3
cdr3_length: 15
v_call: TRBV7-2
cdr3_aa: ASSVRTGRGGRDTQY

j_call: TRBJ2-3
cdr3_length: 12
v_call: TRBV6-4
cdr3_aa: ASSFSSGTDTQY

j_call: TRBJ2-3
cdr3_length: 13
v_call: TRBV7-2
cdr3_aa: ASSSRTSGSDTQY

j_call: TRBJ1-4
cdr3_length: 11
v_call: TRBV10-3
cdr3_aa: ATATGTNEKLF

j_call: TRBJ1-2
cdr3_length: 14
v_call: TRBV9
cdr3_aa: ASSPLREGQTYGYT

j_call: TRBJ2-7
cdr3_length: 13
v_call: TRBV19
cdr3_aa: ASSIFGDMSYEQY

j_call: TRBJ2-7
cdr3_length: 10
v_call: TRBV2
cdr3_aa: ASDRDIYEQY

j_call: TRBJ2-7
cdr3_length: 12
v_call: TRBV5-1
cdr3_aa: ASSHSGFTYEQY

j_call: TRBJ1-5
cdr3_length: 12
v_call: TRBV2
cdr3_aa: ASSAGQIEQPQH

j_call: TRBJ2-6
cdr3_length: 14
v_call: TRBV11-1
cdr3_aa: ASSPGHSSGANVLT

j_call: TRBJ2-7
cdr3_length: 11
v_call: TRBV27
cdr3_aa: ASSPGQGYEQY

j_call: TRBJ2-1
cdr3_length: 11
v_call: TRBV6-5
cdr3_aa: ASSLAGYNEQF

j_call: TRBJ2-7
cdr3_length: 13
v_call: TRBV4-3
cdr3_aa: ASSQLAGGSYEQY

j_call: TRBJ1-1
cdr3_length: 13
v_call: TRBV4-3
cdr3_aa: ASSQVLGGYTEAF

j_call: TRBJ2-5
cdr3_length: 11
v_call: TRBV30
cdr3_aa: AWSVLGEETQY

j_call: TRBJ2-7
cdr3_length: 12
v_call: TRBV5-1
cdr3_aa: ASSLAVSAGEQY

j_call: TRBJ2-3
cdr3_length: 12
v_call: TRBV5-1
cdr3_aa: ASSLSGTTDTQY

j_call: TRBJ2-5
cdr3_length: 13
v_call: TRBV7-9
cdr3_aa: ASSLSVQEGETQY

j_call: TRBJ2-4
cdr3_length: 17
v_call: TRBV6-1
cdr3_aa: ASSESAGQAPLAKNIQY

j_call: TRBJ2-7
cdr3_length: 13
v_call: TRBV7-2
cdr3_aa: ASSLTSGILYEQY

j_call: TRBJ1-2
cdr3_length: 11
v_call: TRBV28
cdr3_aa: ASSLRGRSGYT

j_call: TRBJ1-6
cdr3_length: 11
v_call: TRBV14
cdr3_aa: ASSQQANSPLH

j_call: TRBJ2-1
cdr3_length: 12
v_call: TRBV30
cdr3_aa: AWGWAGGGNEQF

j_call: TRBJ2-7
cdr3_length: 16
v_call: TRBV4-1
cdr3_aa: ASSQAYTSGGSKREQY

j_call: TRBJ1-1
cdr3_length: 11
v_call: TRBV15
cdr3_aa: ATSRDLRREAF

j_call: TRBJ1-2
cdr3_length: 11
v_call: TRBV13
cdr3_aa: ASREGQSYGYT

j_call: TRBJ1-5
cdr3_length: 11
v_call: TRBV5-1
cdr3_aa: ASSLAGEQPQH

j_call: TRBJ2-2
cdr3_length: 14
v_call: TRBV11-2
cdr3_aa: ASSLVVSTGTGELF

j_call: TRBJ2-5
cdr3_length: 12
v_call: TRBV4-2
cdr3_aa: ASSRQQVREEQY

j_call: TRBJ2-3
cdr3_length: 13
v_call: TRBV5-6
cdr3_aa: ASSVTRVSADTQY

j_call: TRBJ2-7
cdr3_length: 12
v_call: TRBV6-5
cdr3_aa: ASSYEAPGNEQY